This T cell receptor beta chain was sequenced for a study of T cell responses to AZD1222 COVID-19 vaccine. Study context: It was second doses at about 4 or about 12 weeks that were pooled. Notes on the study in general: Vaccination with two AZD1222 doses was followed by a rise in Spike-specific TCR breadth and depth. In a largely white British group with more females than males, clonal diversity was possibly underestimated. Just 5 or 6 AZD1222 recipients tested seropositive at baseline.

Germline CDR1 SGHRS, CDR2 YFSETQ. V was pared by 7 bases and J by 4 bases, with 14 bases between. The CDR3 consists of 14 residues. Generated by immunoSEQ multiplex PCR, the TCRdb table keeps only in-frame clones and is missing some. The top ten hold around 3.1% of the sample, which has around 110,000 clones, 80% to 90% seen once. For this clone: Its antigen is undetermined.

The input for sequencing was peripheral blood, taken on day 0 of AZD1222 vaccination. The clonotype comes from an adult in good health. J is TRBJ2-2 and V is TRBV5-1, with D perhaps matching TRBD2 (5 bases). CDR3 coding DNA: TGCGCCAGCTACTTTGGAGGAACCACCGGGGAGCTGTTTTTT. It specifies CASYFGGTTGELFF.